The source of this T cell receptor (beta chain) is a study of OX40 agonist ivuxolimab in advanced cancers. The repertoire was sequenced with immunoSEQ multiplex PCR; TCRdb's copy has only in-frame clones and lacks some. Of approximately 82,000 clones in the sample, around 90% were seen once. The V end was cut by 6 bases, the J end by 5 bases, with 16 bases between. This CDR3 is built from 14 residues. CDR1 is MNHNY and CDR2 is SVGAGI in the germline V gene (reference sequence). The material was CD4+ or CD8+ T cells sorted from blood, obtained in a trial of the OX40 agonist ivuxolimab. This chain connects TRBV6-6 to TRBJ2-5, with TRBD1 as a possible D gene (6 bases). The source is an adult with an advanced solid tumor such as melanoma, head and neck, liver or kidney cancer. The CDR3 DNA follows: TGTGCCAGCAGGGCCCAGGGGAGTGGGGAGACCCAGTACTTC. Translated, it gives CASRAQGSGETQYF.